The 27 T cell receptor beta chains presented below share a single source sample, sequenced in a study of blood T cell repertoires in COVID-19 (dated by TCRdb to about 2020). To prepare the library, the immunoSEQ multiplex PCR assay was applied. TCRdb provides this immuneACCESS table in a form limited to in-frame rearrangements. Some clones are lacking; in checked studies, under half of them reflect an unresolved V gene, and why the rest are absent is not known. This sample has roughly 220,000 clones in its table, and approximately 83% of those were observed once. The ten biggest clones cover roughly 3% of the sample. Source material: peripheral blood. Receptors were obtained from a woman younger than 45 who had recovered from COVID-19.

The J gene is TRBJ1-6, the V gene TRBV4-1; a weak D match, TRBD1 (6 bases). V dropped 2 bases and J dropped 3 bases, with 8 bases sitting between them. Germline assignment: CDR1 MGHRA and CDR2 YSYEKL. The length of the CDR3 is 15 residues. CDR3 nucleotides: TGCGCCAGCAGCCAACTGACAGGCTATAATTCACCCCTCCACTTT. This translates into CASSQLTGYNSPLHF.

The chain joins TRBV11-2 to TRBJ2-7, with no clear D. The V gene's germline CDR1 is SGHAT and CDR2 FQNNGV. The CDR3 runs 15 residues. With 1 base removed from V and 2 bases from J, the gap between germline ends came to 12 bases. The CDR3 coding sequence is TGTGCCAGCAGCTTAGGTCTAACTCAGGCCTACGAGCAGTACTTC. This gives the protein CASSLGLTQAYEQYF.

This clone appeared a few times. A junction boundary mismatches the germline segment, possibly from a read error. For the CDR3, the DNA is TGTGCCAGCAGTCCATTGGGACAGGGGGCCTCCCACGAGCAGTACTTC. It codes for CASSPLGQGASHEQYF. This chain connects TRBV27 to TRBJ2-7; 12 bases are shared with TRBD1. There are 16 residues in the CDR3. Germline V gene sequence: CDR1 MNHEY, CDR2 SMNVEV (reference sequence).

This chain uses TRBV21-1 with TRBJ2-7; the table's D call, TRBD2, has no DNA check behind it. TRBV21-1 is annotated as a pseudogene. This CDR3 spans 14 amino acids. This CDR3 reads CAIHLATVEDEQYF. In DNA form, the CDR3 reads TGTGCCATCCACTTGGCGACTGTAGAAGACGAGCAGTACTTC.

This sequence joins TRBV2 and TRBJ2-3, with 10 bases fitting TRBD2. The J segment lost 6 bases and the V segment lost 0 bases, leaving 6 bases of the junction unmatched. Germline CDR1 reads SNHLY; CDR2 reads FYNNEI. The CDR3 length is 16 residues. The CDR3 sequence: CASSEAQREGQDTQYF. CDR3 DNA: TGTGCCAGCAGTGAAGCCCAGCGGGAGGGCCAGGATACGCAGTATTTT.

The chain couples TRBV13 to TRBJ2-7; the D gene is possibly TRBD1 (6 bases). Germline CDR1 reads PRHDT; CDR2 reads FYEKMQ (reference sequence). This CDR3 contains 14 residues. V lost 2 bases, J lost 5 bases, and 13 bases lay in between. DNA of the CDR3: TGTGCCAGCAGCTTATTTCAGGGGAAGGACGAGCAGTACTTC. It is translated as CASSLFQGKDEQYF.

The chain employs TRBV12-3 or TRBV12-4 and TRBJ2-3; D is possibly TRBD2 (6 bases). V was pared by 11 bases and J by 2 bases, with 14 bases between. The CDR3 length is 13 residues. CDR3 amino acids: CASRRETTDTQYF. The CDR3 DNA is TGTGCCTCCCGGCGGGAAACCACAGATACGCAGTATTTT.

The chain recombines TRBV5-5 with TRBJ2-2; D ambiguous. V was clipped by 9 bases and J by 0 bases, with 21 bases between them. The germline gives CDR1 SGHKS, CDR2 YYEKEE (reference sequence). The CDR3 totals 17 residues. CDR3 sequence (DNA): TGTGCCACCCGAGAAAGAGCGACTGCAGCGAACACCGGGGAGCTGTTTTTT. This gives the protein CATRERATAANTGELFF.

This clone was seen repeatedly, ten times or more. V is TRBV18 and J is TRBJ1-1, with TRBD1 identical over 9 bases. CDR1 and CDR2 from the germline V gene are KGHSH and LQKENI. The ends lost 5 bases at V and 0 bases at J; junction bases unmatched: 7. The CDR3 is made up of 16 amino acids. The CDR3, as DNA: TGTGCCAGCTCATCAGGACAGGGGTTGATGAACACTGAAGCTTTCTTT. It is translated as CASSSGQGLMNTEAFF.

The chain has TRBV6-2 or TRBV6-3 and TRBJ2-7, with TRBD1 matching over 9 bases. The V and J ends lost 5 bases and 3 bases, in that order; junction bases with no gene match: 5. Germline CDR1 is MNHEY and CDR2 is SVGEGT. The CDR3 extends over 14 amino acids. The CDR3 DNA follows: TGTGCCAGCAGTACCCGGGACAGGGTCTACGAGCAGTACTTC. Its protein is CASSTRDRVYEQYF.

The J gene is TRBJ2-1, the V gene TRBV2; TRBD2 might be the D (5 bases). The CDR3 totals 13 residues. The ends were cut back, 3 bases at V and 4 bases at J, with 7 bases in the middle. Germline V CDR1 and CDR2: SNHLY, FYNNEI. The DNA of the CDR3 is TGTGCCAGCAGTGACGGGATTTACAATGAGCAGTTCTTC. Residues: CASSDGIYNEQFF.

The chain employs TRBV5-5 and TRBJ2-2, with 7 positions matching TRBD1. CDR3 size: 14 residues. V was pared by 4 bases and J by 8 bases, with 8 bases of the junction left unmatched. Germline V gene lookup returns CDR1 SGHKS and CDR2 YYEKEE (reference sequence). This CDR3 reads CASSRDSISGELFF. CDR3 sequence (DNA): TGTGCCAGCAGCCGGGACAGTATCTCAGGGGAGCTGTTTTTT.

The chain links TRBV27 to TRBJ2-7, with unresolved D. This CDR3 has 15 residues. CDR1 MNHEY and CDR2 SMNVEV come from the germline V gene (reference sequence). Trimming cost V 1 base and J 3 bases, with 13 bases left between them. The CDR3 is CASSLYIGFGYEQYF. In DNA, the CDR3 is TGTGCCAGCAGTTTATATATCGGGTTCGGCTACGAGCAGTACTTC.

The chain joins TRBV6-5 to TRBJ2-7, with TRBD1 matching 12 bases. V lost 5 bases and J lost 7; bases outside the gene matches: 9. Germline V gene sequence: CDR1 MNHEY, CDR2 SVGAGI. The CDR3 runs to 15 residues. The CDR3 nucleotides are TGTGCCAGCAGTCGCCGGGACAGGGGGCGACGGGAGCAGTACTTC. Translated: CASSRRDRGRREQYF.

The genes are TRBV6-1 and TRBJ1-2; D remains unclear. Trimming removed 2 bases from V and 8 bases from J, with 15 bases in between. Germline V lookup: CDR1 MNHNS, CDR2 SASEGT. This CDR3 region has 14 residues. In nucleotides, the CDR3 is TGTGCCAGCAGTGAAACCCCAAATGGGCGCGGCTACACCTTC. This gives the protein CASSETPNGRGYTF.

This chain connects TRBV27 to TRBJ2-7; 9 nucleotides line up with TRBD2. The CDR3 loop spans 17 amino acids. With 2 bases clipped from V and 6 bases from J, the junction kept 14 bases outside the gene matches. Germline V lookup: CDR1 MNHEY, CDR2 SMNVEV (reference sequence). The CDR3 DNA reads as TGTGCCAGCAGTTTACAGGGGCCTTGGCGGGAGGGCCTCGAGCAGTACTTC. It yields the protein CASSLQGPWREGLEQYF.

V is TRBV28 and J is TRBJ1-2; 9 positions agree with TRBD1. This CDR3 is built from 17 residues. V trimming: 5 bases; J trimming: 3 bases; junction bases outside the gene matches: 13. Per the germline V gene, CDR1 is MDHEN and CDR2 is SYDVKM. CDR3 region: CASSANRGRITYYGYTF. CDR3 sequence (DNA): TGTGCCAGCAGTGCCAACAGGGGGCGGATAACCTACTATGGCTACACCTTC.

The chain joins TRBV3-1 (or the pseudogene TRBV3-2) to TRBJ1-1, with 7 bases matching TRBD1. The V gene's germline CDR1 is LGHDT and CDR2 YNNKEL (reference sequence). The trim removed 4 bases at V and 2 bases at J, leaving 7 bases unmatched. CDR3 length equals 15 residues. The CDR3 nucleotides read TGTGCCAGCAGCCCGGAGACAGGGAGAAACACTGAAGCTTTCTTT. Translation: CASSPETGRNTEAFF.

Only one count was recorded for this clone. The J gene is TRBJ1-5, the V gene TRBV3-1 (or the pseudogene TRBV3-2), with 10 bases fitting TRBD1. The J segment lost 7 bases and the V segment lost 4 bases, leaving 4 bases of the junction unmatched. Germline loops: CDR1 LGHDT, CDR2 YNNKEL (reference sequence). The CDR3 length is 14 residues. CDR3 DNA sequence: TGTGCCAGCAGCCCACGACAGGGGGCCCAGCCCCAGCATTTT. Its translation is CASSPRQGAQPQHF.

The chain employs TRBV28 and TRBJ1-2, with TRBD1 matching 9 bases. Per the germline V gene, CDR1 is MDHEN and CDR2 is SYDVKM. V shed 5 bases and J 3 bases; nucleotides not matched to a gene: 13. The CDR3 sequence is 17 residues long. CDR3 loop: CASSAHLGQGYDYGYTF. CDR3 bases: TGTGCCAGCAGTGCCCACCTTGGACAGGGGTACGACTATGGCTACACCTTC.

V and J are TRBV6-5 and TRBJ1-2; possibly TRBD1 for D (6 bases). Germline values: CDR1 MNHEY, CDR2 SVGAGI. The CDR3 has 15 amino acids. V shed 2 bases and J shed 3 bases, with 13 bases lying between them. In DNA, the CDR3 is TGTGCCAGCAGTTACGGGGCTCCAGGGGACTATGGCTACACCTTC. Encoded protein: CASSYGAPGDYGYTF.

This chain uses TRBV4-2 with TRBJ1-1; 11 bases map to TRBD1. The CDR3 runs 15 residues. Germline-derived CDR1 and CDR2 are LGHNA and YNFKEQ. V was clipped by 2 bases and J by 5 bases; unmatched bases: 4. CDR3 residues: CASSQRDRGGTEAFF. The CDR3 DNA reads TGTGCCAGCAGCCAACGGGACAGGGGGGGAACTGAAGCTTTCTTT.

The rearrangement links TRBV29-1 to TRBJ1-2, with 9 positions matching TRBD1. This CDR3 spans 13 amino acids. Looked up from germline, CDR1 is SQVTM and CDR2 is ANQGSEA. Germline trimming cut 4 bases from V and 6 bases from J; bases unmatched to any gene: 6. In DNA form, the CDR3 reads TGCAGCGTTGGAGGGACAGGGAGTAATGGCTACACCTTC. Protein product: CSVGGTGSNGYTF.

The V call is TRBV5-6, the J call TRBJ2-7, with a possible D match to TRBD2 (5 bases). V was shortened by 5 bases and J by 6 bases, with 12 bases between the two germline ends. Per the germline V gene, CDR1 is SGHDT and CDR2 is YYEEEE. CDR3 size: 12 residues. CDR3 in DNA: TGTGCCAGCAGTCGGGGTTGGGGCGAGCAGTACTTC. Its protein is CASSRGWGEQYF.

The chain carries TRBV5-1 and TRBJ2-5, with a tentative D call TRBD2 (5 bases). This CDR3 spans 13 amino acids. V lost 7 bases and J 4 bases, leaving 14 bases between the germline ends. CDR1 SGHRS and CDR2 YFSETQ come from the germline V gene. CDR3 coding DNA: TGCGCCAGCCGGAAGGAAGGAGGAGAGACCCAGTACTTC. This encodes CASRKEGGETQYF.

The chain uses TRBV2 and TRBJ2-1; 11 bases are shared with TRBD1. Germline assignment: CDR1 SNHLY and CDR2 FYNNEI. The trim removed 10 bases at V and 0 bases at J, leaving 14 bases unmatched. The CDR3 consists of 18 residues. This chain's CDR3 is CATKGGQGGTSSYNEQFF. The CDR3 DNA reads TGTGCCACGAAGGGGGGACAGGGGGGGACTAGCTCCTACAATGAGCAGTTCTTC. The full variable domain, rest sourced from reference TRBV2 and TRBJ2-1, is EPEVTQTPSHQVTQMGQEVILRCVPISNHLYFYWYRQILGQKVEFLVSFYNNEISEKSEIFDDQFSVERPDGSNFTLKIRSTKLEDSAMYFCATKGGQGGTSSYNEQFFGPGTRLTVL.

The rearrangement joins TRBV5-1 to TRBJ1-5; 10 nucleotides match TRBD1. CDR3 length: 15 amino acids. J lost 6 bases, V lost 4 bases, and 7 bases had no gene match. CDR1 is SGHRS and CDR2 is YFSETQ in the germline V gene. The CDR3 region is CASSATGGIGQPQHF. Written as DNA, the CDR3 is TGCGCCAGCAGCGCGACAGGGGGCATCGGTCAGCCCCAGCATTTT. The whole variable domain, remainder taken from reference TRBV5-1 and TRBJ1-5, is KAGVTQTPRYLIKTRGQQVTLSCSPISGHRSVSWYQQTPGQGLQFLFEYFSETQRNKGNFPGRFSGRQFSNSRSEMNVSTLELGDSALYLCASSATGGIGQPQHFGDGTRLSIL.